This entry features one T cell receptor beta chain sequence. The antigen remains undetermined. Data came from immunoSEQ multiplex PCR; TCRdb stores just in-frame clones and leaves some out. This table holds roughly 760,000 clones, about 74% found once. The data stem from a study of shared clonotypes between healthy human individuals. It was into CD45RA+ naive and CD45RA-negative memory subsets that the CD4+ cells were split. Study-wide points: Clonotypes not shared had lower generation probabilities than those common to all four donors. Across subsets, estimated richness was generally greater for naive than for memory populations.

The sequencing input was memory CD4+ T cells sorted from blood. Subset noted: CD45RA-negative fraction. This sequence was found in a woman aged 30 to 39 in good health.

CDR3 bases: TGTGCCAGCGCCCGGACAGGGGGTGGCTATGGCTACACCTTC. Protein: CASARTGGGYGYTF. The chain has TRBV2 and TRBJ1-2, with 10 positions matching TRBD1. With V trimmed by 8 bases and J by 4 bases, 7 bases remained unmatched. The germline V gene encodes CDR1 SNHLY and CDR2 FYNNEI. CDR3 length: 14 amino acids.